This TCR beta chain was recovered during a study of patients and donors after allogeneic stem cell transplantation. V lost 5 bases, J lost 7 bases, and 15 bases lay in between. CDR1 and CDR2 from the germline V gene are SGHTA and FQGNSA. The CDR3 length is 15 residues. Each CDR3 protein is one row after TCRdb ran MiXCR on the RT-PCR reads. The sample shows around 150,000 distinct CDR3 sequences, approximately 30% of them seen only once. This clonotype has a count of ten or more. V is TRBV7-2 and J is TRBJ1-6, with D possibly being TRBD1 (5 bases). This TCR came from a human donor who was either an allogeneic HSCT recipient or a stem cell or donor lymphocyte infusion donor (not recorded which). It is not recorded whose cells these are; they may come from a transplant donor. The material sequenced was blood, either unsorted or a sorted T cell fraction (not recorded which). The CDR3 reads CASSPRQGLNSPLHF. The CDR3 DNA follows: TGTGCCAGCAGCCCCCGGCAGGGCTTAAATTCACCCCTCCACTTT.